This T cell receptor (beta chain) was sequenced for a study of CD8 T cells in ankylosing spondylitis. Only a few counts were recorded for this clonotype. Its antigen is undetermined. Germline V CDR1 and CDR2: SGHTA, FQGNSA. Trimming took 3 bases from V and 0 from J; bases not matched to a gene: 3. The CDR3 length is 15 residues. Points from the study as a whole: It appeared that ankylosing spondylitis blood was characterized by a TCR beta motif of several highly homologous variants.

TCRdb reprocessed the 5' RACE reads with MiXCR, giving one entry per CDR3 protein. Of 700,000 to 1,000,000 distinct CDR3 sequences in the sample, 10% to 15% were seen once. The TCR originated in a male donor with ankylosing spondylitis. Material for sequencing was blood, either unsorted or a sorted T cell fraction (not recorded which). The chain carries TRBV7-2 and TRBJ2-3; 7 nucleotides align to TRBD1. As DNA, the CDR3 is TGTGCCAGCAGCTTCAGACAGGGCAGCACAGATACGCAGTATTTT. It encodes CASSFRQGSTDTQYF.